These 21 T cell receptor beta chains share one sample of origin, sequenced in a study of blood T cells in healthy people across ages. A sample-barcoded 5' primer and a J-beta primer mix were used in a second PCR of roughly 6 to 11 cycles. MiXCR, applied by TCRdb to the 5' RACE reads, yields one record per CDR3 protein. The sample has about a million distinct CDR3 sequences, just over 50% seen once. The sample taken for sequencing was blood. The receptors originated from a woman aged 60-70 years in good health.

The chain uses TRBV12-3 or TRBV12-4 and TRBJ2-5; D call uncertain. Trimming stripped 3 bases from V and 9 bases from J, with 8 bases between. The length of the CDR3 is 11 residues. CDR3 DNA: TGTGCCAGCAGTTTGGACCAGCCCCAGTACTTC. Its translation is CASSLDQPQYF.

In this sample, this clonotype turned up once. Here the CDR3 reads CAWSWARDTQYF. DNA of the CDR3: TGTGCCTGGAGTTGGGCCCGGGATACGCAGTATTTT. The V call is TRBV30, the J call TRBJ2-3; D unclear. The CDR3 loop spans 12 amino acids. Germline V gene sequence: CDR1 GTSNPN, CDR2 SVGIG (reference sequence). V lost 2 bases and J lost 6, with 9 bases in between.

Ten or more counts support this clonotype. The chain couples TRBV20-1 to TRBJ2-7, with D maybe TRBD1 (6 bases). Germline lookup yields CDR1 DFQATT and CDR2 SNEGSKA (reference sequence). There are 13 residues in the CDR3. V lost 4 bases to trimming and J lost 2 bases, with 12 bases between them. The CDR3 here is CSANRGQTYEQYF. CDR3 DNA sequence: TGCAGTGCTAACCGGGGACAAACCTACGAGCAGTACTTC.

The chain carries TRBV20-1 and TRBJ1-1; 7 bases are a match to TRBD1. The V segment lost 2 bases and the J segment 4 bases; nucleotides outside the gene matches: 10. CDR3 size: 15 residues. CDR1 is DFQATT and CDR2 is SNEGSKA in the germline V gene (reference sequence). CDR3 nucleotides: TGCAGTGCTAGACCGACGACAGGGTTACGCACTGAAGCTTTCTTT. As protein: CSARPTTGLRTEAFF.

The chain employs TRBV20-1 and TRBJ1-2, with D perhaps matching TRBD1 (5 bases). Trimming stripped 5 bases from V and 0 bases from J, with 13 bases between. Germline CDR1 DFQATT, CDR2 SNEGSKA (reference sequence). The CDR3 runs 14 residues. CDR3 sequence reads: CSADQTAPNYGYTF. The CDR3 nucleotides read TGCAGTGCTGACCAGACAGCCCCTAACTATGGCTACACCTTC.

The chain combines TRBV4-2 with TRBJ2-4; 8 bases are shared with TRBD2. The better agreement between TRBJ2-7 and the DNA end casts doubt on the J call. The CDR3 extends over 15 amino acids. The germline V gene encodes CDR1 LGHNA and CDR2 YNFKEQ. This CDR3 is CASSQEPGTSYEQYF. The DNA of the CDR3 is TGTGCCAGCAGCCAGGAACCCGGGACTAGCTACGAGCAGTACTTC.

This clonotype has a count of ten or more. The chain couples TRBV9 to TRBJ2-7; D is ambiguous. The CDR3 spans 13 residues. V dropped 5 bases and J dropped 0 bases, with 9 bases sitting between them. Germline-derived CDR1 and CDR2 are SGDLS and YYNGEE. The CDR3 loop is CASRPVSSYEQYF. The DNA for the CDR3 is TGTGCCAGCAGGCCCGTAAGCTCCTACGAGCAGTACTTC.

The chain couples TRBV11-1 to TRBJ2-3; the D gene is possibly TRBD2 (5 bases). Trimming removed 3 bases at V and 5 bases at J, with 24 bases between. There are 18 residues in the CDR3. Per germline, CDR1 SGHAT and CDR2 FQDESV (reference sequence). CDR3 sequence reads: CASSFYLALSPEGDTQYF. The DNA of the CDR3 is TGTGCCAGCAGCTTTTACCTCGCCCTGAGCCCCGAGGGAGATACGCAGTATTTT.

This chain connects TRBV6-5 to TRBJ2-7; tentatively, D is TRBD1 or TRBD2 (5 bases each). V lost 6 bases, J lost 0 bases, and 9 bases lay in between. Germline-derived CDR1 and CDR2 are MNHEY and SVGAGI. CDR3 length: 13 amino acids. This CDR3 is CASSGANSYEQYF. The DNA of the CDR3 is TGTGCCAGCAGCGGGGCGAACTCCTACGAGCAGTACTTC.

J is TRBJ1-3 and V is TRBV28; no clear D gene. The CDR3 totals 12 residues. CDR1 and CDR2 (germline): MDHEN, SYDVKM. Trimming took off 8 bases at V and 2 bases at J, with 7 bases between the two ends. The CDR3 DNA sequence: TGTGCCAGCGAAGGCGCTGGAAACACCATATATTTT. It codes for CASEGAGNTIYF.

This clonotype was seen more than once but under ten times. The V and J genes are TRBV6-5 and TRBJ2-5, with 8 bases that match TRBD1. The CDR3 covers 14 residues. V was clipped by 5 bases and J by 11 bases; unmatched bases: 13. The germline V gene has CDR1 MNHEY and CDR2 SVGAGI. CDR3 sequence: CASSLRQGTVEQYF. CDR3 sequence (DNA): TGTGCCAGCAGTCTTAGACAGGGGACAGTTGAGCAGTACTTC.

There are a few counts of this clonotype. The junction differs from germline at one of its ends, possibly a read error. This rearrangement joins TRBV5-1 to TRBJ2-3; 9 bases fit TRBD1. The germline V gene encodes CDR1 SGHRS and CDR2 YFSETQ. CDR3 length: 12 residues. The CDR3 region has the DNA TGTCCCACAGGGGGCCACACAGATACGCAGTATTTT. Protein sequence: CPTGGHTDTQYF.

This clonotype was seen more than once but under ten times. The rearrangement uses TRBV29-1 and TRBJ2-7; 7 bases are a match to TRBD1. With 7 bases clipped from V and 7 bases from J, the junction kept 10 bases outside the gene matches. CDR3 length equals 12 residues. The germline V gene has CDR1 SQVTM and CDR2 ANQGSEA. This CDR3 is CSARTGVGEQYF. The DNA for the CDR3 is TGCAGCGCTAGAACAGGGGTCGGTGAGCAGTACTTC.

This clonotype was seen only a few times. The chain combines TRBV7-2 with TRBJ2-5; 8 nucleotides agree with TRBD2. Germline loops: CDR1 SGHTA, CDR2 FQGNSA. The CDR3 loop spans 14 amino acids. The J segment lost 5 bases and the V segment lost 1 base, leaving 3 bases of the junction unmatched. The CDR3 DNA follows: TGTGCCAGCAGCTTAGGGACTAGCCGGGAGACCCAGTACTTC. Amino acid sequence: CASSLGTSRETQYF.

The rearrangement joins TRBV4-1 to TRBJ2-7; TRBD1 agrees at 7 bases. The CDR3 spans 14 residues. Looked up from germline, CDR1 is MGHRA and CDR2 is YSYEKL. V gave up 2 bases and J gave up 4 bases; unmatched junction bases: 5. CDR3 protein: CASSQRDSRYEQYF. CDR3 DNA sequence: TGCGCCAGCAGCCAAAGGGACAGTAGATACGAGCAGTACTTC.

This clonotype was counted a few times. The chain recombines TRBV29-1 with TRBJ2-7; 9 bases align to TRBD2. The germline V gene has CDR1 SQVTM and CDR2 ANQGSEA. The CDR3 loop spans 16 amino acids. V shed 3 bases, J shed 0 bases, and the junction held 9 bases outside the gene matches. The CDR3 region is CSVEGASGTLSYEQYF. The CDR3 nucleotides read TGCAGCGTTGAGGGCGCTAGCGGGACCCTCTCCTACGAGCAGTACTTC.

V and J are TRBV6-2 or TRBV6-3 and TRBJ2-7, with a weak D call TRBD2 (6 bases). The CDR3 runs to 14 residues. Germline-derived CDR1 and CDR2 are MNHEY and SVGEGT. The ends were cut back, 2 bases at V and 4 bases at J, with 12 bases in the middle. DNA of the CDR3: TGTGCCAGCAGTTACCGCGGGACCTCTTACGAGCAGTACTTC. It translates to CASSYRGTSYEQYF.

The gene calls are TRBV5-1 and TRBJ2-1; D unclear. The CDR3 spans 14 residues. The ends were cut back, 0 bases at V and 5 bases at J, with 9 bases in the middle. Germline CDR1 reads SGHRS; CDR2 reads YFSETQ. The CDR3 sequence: CASSLVGNHNEQFF. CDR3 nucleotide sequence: TGCGCCAGCAGCTTGGTGGGAAATCACAATGAGCAGTTCTTC.

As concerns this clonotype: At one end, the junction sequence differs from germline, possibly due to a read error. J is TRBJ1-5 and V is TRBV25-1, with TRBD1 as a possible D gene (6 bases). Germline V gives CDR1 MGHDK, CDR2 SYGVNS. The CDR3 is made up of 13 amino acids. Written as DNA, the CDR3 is TGTGTCAGCGCCGGGGGCGACAATCAGCCCCAGCATTTT. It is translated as CVSAGGDNQPQHF.

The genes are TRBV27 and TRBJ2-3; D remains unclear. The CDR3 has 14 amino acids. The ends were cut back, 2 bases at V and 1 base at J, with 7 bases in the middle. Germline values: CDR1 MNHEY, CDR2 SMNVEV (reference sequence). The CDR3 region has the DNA TGTGCCAGCAGTTTAGAGGCGGGCACAGATACGCAGTATTTT. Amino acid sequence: CASSLEAGTDTQYF.

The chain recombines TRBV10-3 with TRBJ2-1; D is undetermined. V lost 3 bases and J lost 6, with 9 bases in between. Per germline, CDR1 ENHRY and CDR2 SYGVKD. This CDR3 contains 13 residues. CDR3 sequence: CAISESPGNEQFF. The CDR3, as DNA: TGTGCCATCAGTGAAAGTCCGGGCAATGAGCAGTTCTTC.